A single sample gave rise to the 19 T cell receptor beta chains below, sequenced in a study of blood T cell repertoires in COVID-19. Profiling relied on immunoSEQ multiplex PCR, and the TCRdb table lists in-frame clones only, not all of them. The repertoire consists of about 220,000 clones, with 84% occurring once and the leading ten covering 6.8%. Material for sequencing was PBMCs or T cells enriched from blood (not recorded which). The receptors shown here come from a woman between 35 and 50 years old who had recovered from COVID-19.

The rearrangement joins TRBV7-8 to TRBJ1-3; D uncertain. The germline V gene has CDR1 SGHVS and CDR2 FQNEAQ. This CDR3 has 15 residues. V was shortened by 1 base and J by 2 bases, with 9 bases between the two germline ends. Here the CDR3 DNA reads TGTGCCAGCAGCTTAGACAGACGAGCTGGAAACACCATATATTTT. The encoded protein is CASSLDRRAGNTIYF.

The chain carries TRBV30 and TRBJ1-2; D is undetermined. Germline V lookup: CDR1 GTSNPN, CDR2 SVGIG (reference sequence). The V gene lost 6 bases and the J gene lost 0 bases, with 5 bases spanning the gap. CDR3 size: 11 residues. In DNA, the CDR3 is TGTGCCTGTAGAACTAACTATGGCTACACCTTC. It specifies CACRTNYGYTF.

The chain is built from TRBV11-2 and TRBJ2-1, with TRBD2 matching 7 bases. The V segment lost 1 base and the J segment 4 bases; nucleotides outside the gene matches: 7. Germline-derived CDR1 and CDR2 are SGHAT and FQNNGV. CDR3 size: 16 residues. CDR3: CASSLAGGDSYNEQFF. In DNA form, the CDR3 reads TGTGCCAGCAGCTTAGCGGGAGGTGATTCGTACAATGAGCAGTTCTTC.

The V gene is TRBV5-8, the J gene TRBJ1-6; 9 bases are a match to TRBD1. Per the germline V gene, CDR1 is SGHTS and CDR2 is YDEGEE. Trimming cost V 4 bases and J 0 bases; bases outside gene matches: 5. There are 17 residues in the CDR3. The DNA of the CDR3 is TGTGCCAGCAGCGGCGGACAGGGGAGCTCCTATAATTCACCCCTCCACTTT. This encodes CASSGGQGSSYNSPLHF. The full variable domain, in which reference TRBV5-8 and TRBJ1-6 provide the parts outside the CDR3, is EAGVTQSPTHLIKTRGQQATLRCSPISGHTSVYWYQQALGLGLQFLLWYDEGEERNRGNFPPRFSGRQFPNYSSELNVNALELEDSALYLCASSGGQGSSYNSPLHFGNGTRLTVT.

The chain joins TRBV5-4 to TRBJ1-1; D not resolved. The germline CDR1 and CDR2 sequences are SGHNT and YYREEE (reference sequence). The CDR3 runs 13 residues. The germline V and J ends were trimmed by 2 bases and 1 base, with 6 bases remaining between them. The CDR3 nucleotides read TGTGCCAGCAGCTTCGGGTGGAACACTGAAGCTTTCTTT. This codes for CASSFGWNTEAFF.

This chain uses TRBV18 with TRBJ1-1; 8 nucleotides agree with TRBD1. The V gene's germline CDR1 is KGHSH and CDR2 LQKENI. Germline trimming cut 2 bases from V and 6 bases from J; bases unmatched to any gene: 14. There are 17 residues in the CDR3. The CDR3 sequence: CASSPNRLTDRAAEAFF. The CDR3 nucleotides are TGTGCCAGCTCACCAAATAGATTAACGGACAGGGCGGCTGAAGCTTTCTTT.

The chain combines TRBV6-5 with TRBJ1-2; D ambiguous. Germline lookup yields CDR1 MNHEY and CDR2 SVGAGI. The CDR3 is made up of 13 amino acids. V lost 5 bases and J 2 bases, leaving 9 bases between the germline ends. The CDR3 spells CASSRDKNYGYTF. CDR3 nucleotides: TGTGCCAGCAGTAGAGACAAAAACTATGGCTACACCTTC.

The rearrangement joins TRBV13 to TRBJ2-1; TRBD2 agrees at 10 bases. V dropped 5 bases and J dropped 9; count of bases not matched to a gene: 10. Germline V gene data show CDR1 as PRHDT and CDR2 as FYEKMQ (reference sequence). This CDR3 has 15 residues. CDR3 nucleotides: TGTGCCAGCAGCCTACTAGCGGGAAGCGGTAGTGAGCAGTTCTTC. This gives the protein CASSLLAGSGSEQFF.

The V call is TRBV15, the J call TRBJ2-1; TRBD2 matches 11 bases. CDR3 length: 15 residues. The germline V gene encodes CDR1 LNHNV and CDR2 YYDKDF (reference sequence). The ends lost 0 bases at V and 8 bases at J; junction bases unmatched: 3. For the CDR3, the DNA is TGTGCCACCAGCAGAGATACTAGCGGGAGCGATGAGCAGTTCTTC. Its translation is CATSRDTSGSDEQFF.

The rearrangement joins TRBV7-7 to TRBJ2-3; D perhaps matches TRBD2 (5 bases). Deletions cut 4 bases from V and 0 bases from J, with 11 bases between. This CDR3 contains 15 residues. Germline CDR1 SSHAT, CDR2 FNYEAQ (reference sequence). CDR3: CASSSSRASTDTQYF. CDR3 DNA: TGTGCCAGCAGCTCCTCGCGGGCGAGCACAGATACGCAGTATTTT.

The V gene is TRBV7-6, the J gene TRBJ2-3; D perhaps matches TRBD2 (7 bases). The CDR3 totals 15 residues. Germline CDR1 is SGHVS and CDR2 is FNYEAQ. Between the trimmed V and J ends, which lost 5 bases and 6 bases, there was a span of 18 bases. The CDR3 region is CASSGGGYHGDTQYF. The CDR3 region has the DNA TGTGCCAGCAGCGGGGGGGGCTACCATGGGGATACGCAGTATTTT. The full variable domain, completed using reference TRBV7-6 and TRBJ2-3, is GAGVSQSPRYKVTKRGQDVALRCDPISGHVSLYWYRQALGQGPEFLTYFNYEAQQDKSGLPNDRFSAERPEGSISTLTIQRTEQRDSAMYRCASSGGGYHGDTQYFGPGTRLTVL.

V usage is TRBV6-4 and J usage is TRBJ2-2; TRBD1 is a possible D gene (5 bases). Germline V gene data show CDR1 as MRHNA and CDR2 as SNTAGT. The CDR3 runs 15 residues. V was cut by 8 bases and J by 0 bases, with 13 bases left in between. CDR3 sequence reads: CASGATGANTGELFF. DNA for the CDR3: TGTGCCAGCGGGGCCACAGGCGCGAACACCGGGGAGCTGTTTTTT.

The chain carries TRBV4-2 and TRBJ2-1; the match to TRBD2 covers 11 bases. With V trimmed by 4 bases and J by 5 bases, 7 bases remained unmatched. The CDR3 loop spans 16 amino acids. Germline V gene sequence: CDR1 LGHNA, CDR2 YNFKEQ. The CDR3 sequence is CASSPHGTSGNNEQFF. CDR3 nucleotide sequence: TGTGCCAGCAGCCCTCACGGGACTAGCGGTAACAATGAGCAGTTCTTC.

Written as DNA, the CDR3 is TGTGCCAGCAGCTTAGGGTTAGGGGGGAACACTGAAGCTTTCTTT. Translating it yields CASSLGLGGNTEAFF. This sequence joins TRBV7-9 and TRBJ1-1, with a tentative D call TRBD1 (6 bases). CDR1 SEHNR and CDR2 FQNEAQ come from the germline V gene (reference sequence). This CDR3 comprises 15 residues. Trimming removed 1 base from V and 1 base from J, with 10 bases in between.

The chain uses TRBV7-2 and TRBJ1-2; TRBD1 agrees at 12 bases. The germline V gene encodes CDR1 SGHTA and CDR2 FQGNSA. V lost 8 bases, J lost 6 bases, and 7 bases stayed unmatched. This CDR3 comprises 14 residues. The CDR3 here is CASSGDRGRNGYTF. As DNA, the CDR3 is TGTGCCAGCTCCGGGGACAGGGGGCGGAATGGCTACACCTTC.

This chain joins TRBV2 and TRBJ2-5; 8 nucleotides align to TRBD1. Germline V lookup: CDR1 SNHLY, CDR2 FYNNEI. The ends lost 6 bases at V and 2 bases at J; junction bases unmatched: 5. This CDR3 region has 14 residues. CDR3 protein: CASRPDRAQETQYF. Written as DNA, the CDR3 is TGTGCCAGCAGGCCGGACAGGGCACAAGAGACCCAGTACTTC.

To note about this clone: Additional DNA sequences in this sample encode the identical CDR3. The chain is built from TRBV18 and TRBJ1-1, with D perhaps matching TRBD1 (6 bases). The germline V and J ends were trimmed by 2 bases and 0 bases, with 7 bases remaining between them. Germline CDR1 is KGHSH and CDR2 is LQKENI. The CDR3 is made up of 14 amino acids. The CDR3 spells CASSPDRLNTEAFF. In DNA form, the CDR3 reads TGTGCCAGCTCACCAGACAGGTTGAACACTGAAGCTTTCTTT.

V usage is TRBV12-5 and J usage is TRBJ2-5; D might be TRBD1 (5 bases). Trimming shortened V by 2 bases and J by 5 bases, and 15 bases separated the two germline ends. This CDR3 spans 15 amino acids. Germline loops: CDR1 LGHNT, CDR2 FRNRAP. In DNA, the CDR3 is TGTGCTAGTGGTTTGATTGCGGCTAGGGGTGAGACCCAGTACTTC. It specifies CASGLIAARGETQYF.

The table lists this clone with a few counts. The chain is built from TRBV10-3 and TRBJ2-7, with D uncertain. This CDR3 has 14 residues. With 0 bases removed from V and 1 base from J, the gap between germline ends came to 7 bases. CDR1 and CDR2 (germline): ENHRY, SYGVKD. The CDR3: CAISESGRSYEQYF. The DNA for the CDR3 is TGTGCCATCAGTGAGTCGGGCAGGTCCTACGAGCAGTACTTC.